The 5 T cell receptor beta chains below were found in one sample sequenced in a study of T cell responses to AZD1222 COVID-19 vaccine. The method was immunoSEQ multiplex PCR; TCRdb's version includes in-frame clones alone and lacks a portion of them. The table shows approximately 98,000 clones, with around 84% occurring only once. Sequencing was performed on peripheral blood, taken on day 0 of AZD1222 vaccination. These receptors were taken from an adult in good health.

The chain recombines TRBV27 with TRBJ1-4; 7 bases align to TRBD1. The CDR3 is made up of 14 amino acids. In germline, CDR1 is MNHEY, CDR2 SMNVEV (reference sequence). Losses at the gene ends were 6 bases for V and 8 bases for J; bases not matched to a gene: 9. The CDR3 here is CASSSGQVREKLFF. In DNA form, the CDR3 reads TGTGCCAGCAGCAGCGGACAGGTTAGGGAAAAACTGTTTTTT. Supplemented by reference TRBV27 and TRBJ1-4, the full variable domain reads EAQVTQNPRYLITVTGKKLTVTCSQNMNHEYMSWYRQDPGLGLRQIYYSMNVEVTDKGDVPEGYKVSRKEKRNFPLILESPSPNQTSLYFCASSSGQVREKLFFGSGTQLSVL.

This chain links TRBV5-1 with TRBJ1-1; 10 nucleotides agree with TRBD1. J gave up 0 bases and V 3 bases, and 11 bases lay outside the gene matches. Germline V CDR1 and CDR2: SGHRS, YFSETQ. The CDR3 extends over 18 amino acids. CDR3 DNA: TGCGCCAGCAGCTACGGGACAGGGGCCCTCGGGATGAACACTGAAGCTTTCTTT. Translating it yields CASSYGTGALGMNTEAFF.

The genes are TRBV3-1 (or the pseudogene TRBV3-2) and TRBJ1-5, with D possibly TRBD1 on 6 matching bases. Trimming removed 3 bases from V and 0 bases from J, with 9 bases in between. The CDR3 is made up of 15 amino acids. Germline assignment: CDR1 LGHDT and CDR2 YNNKEL (reference sequence). CDR3 nucleotide sequence: TGTGCCAGCAGCCATGGGGGCTATAGCAATCAGCCCCAGCATTTT. This encodes CASSHGGYSNQPQHF.

The chain joins TRBV30 to TRBJ1-4; D unclear. The CDR3 is made up of 13 amino acids. Germline V gives CDR1 GTSNPN, CDR2 SVGIG (reference sequence). Trimming pared 3 bases from V and 1 base from J, leaving 6 bases between. CDR3 region: CAWRRVTNEKLFF. The CDR3 DNA reads TGTGCCTGGAGGAGGGTAACTAATGAAAAACTGTTTTTT.

The gene calls are TRBV10-2 and TRBJ1-2; 7 nucleotides line up with TRBD1. Trimming at V came to 0 bases and at J to 7 bases, leaving 8 bases not matched to a gene. The CDR3 is 15 residues long. Germline CDR1 WSHSY, CDR2 SAAADI. This CDR3 reads CASSESGRGPVGYTF. The CDR3 DNA sequence: TGCGCCAGCAGTGAGTCGGGGAGGGGGCCGGTTGGCTACACCTTC.